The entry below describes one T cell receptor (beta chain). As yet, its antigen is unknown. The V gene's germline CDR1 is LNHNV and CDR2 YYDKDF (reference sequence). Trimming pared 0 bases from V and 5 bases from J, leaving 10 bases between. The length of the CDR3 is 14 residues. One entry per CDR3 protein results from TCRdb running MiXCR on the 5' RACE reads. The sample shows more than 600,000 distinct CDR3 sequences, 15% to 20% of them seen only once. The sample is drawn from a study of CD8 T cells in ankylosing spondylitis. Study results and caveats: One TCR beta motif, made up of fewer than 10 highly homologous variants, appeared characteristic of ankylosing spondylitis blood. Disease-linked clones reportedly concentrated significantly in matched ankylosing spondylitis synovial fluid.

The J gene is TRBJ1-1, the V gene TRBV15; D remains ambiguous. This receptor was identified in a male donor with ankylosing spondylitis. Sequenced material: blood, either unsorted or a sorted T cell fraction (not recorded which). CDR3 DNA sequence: TGTGCCACCAGCAGAGATGGGTCCATAACTGAAGCTTTCTTT. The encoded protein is CATSRDGSITEAFF.